This record covers a single TCR beta chain. Its antigen remains unknown. Unique molecular identifiers (one per individual cDNA molecule) were attached. TCRdb reanalysed the 5' RACE reads using MiXCR and keeps one entry per CDR3 protein. The table shows around 30,000 distinct CDR3 sequences, with 4.2% occurring only once. The CDR3 extends over 13 amino acids. Germline CDR1 SGHRS, CDR2 YFSETQ. Trimming removed 4 bases at V and 3 bases at J, with 10 bases between. The data were taken from a study of early T cells in non-severe SARS-CoV-2 infection. Across the study: Chains were unpaired, as sequencing was done on bulk RNA from unsorted whole blood. Regarding the study as a whole: CD4 and private specificities were missed by VDJdb matching, which favored anti-spike CD8 responses.

The genes are TRBV5-1 and TRBJ1-2; D call uncertain. The TCR was taken from an adult who was a healthcare worker with PCR-confirmed SARS-CoV-2 infection or an uninfected control (not recorded which). Sequencing used whole blood. The CDR3 DNA sequence: TGCGCCAGCAGCCTGCAAGCTTACTATGGCTACACCTTC. Its translation is CASSLQAYYGYTF.